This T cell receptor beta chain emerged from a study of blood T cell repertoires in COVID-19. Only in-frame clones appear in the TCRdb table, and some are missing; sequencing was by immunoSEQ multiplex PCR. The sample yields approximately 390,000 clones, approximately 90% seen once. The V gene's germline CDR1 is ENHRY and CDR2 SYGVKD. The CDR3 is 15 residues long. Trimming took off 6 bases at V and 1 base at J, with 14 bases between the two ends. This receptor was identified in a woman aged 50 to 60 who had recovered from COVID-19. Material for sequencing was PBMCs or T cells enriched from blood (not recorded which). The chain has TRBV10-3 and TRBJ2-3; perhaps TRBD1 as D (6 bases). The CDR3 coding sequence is TGTGCCATCAGAGATAAGGGGGTTGGCACAGATACGCAGTATTTT. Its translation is CAIRDKGVGTDTQYF.